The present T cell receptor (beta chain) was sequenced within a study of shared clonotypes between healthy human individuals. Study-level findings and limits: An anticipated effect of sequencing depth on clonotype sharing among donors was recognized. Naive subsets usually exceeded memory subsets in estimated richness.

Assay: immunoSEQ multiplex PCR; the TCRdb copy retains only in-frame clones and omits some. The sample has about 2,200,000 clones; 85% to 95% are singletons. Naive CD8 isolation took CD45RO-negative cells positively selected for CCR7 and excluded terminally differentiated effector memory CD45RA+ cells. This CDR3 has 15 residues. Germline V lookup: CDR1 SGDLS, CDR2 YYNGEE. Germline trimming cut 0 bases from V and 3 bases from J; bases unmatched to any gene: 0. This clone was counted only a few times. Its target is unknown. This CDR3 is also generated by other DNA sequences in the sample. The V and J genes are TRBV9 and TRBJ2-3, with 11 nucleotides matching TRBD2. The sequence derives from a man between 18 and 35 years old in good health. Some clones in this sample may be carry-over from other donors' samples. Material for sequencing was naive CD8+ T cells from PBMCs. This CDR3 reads CASSVGTSGTDTQYF. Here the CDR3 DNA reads TGTGCCAGCAGCGTAGGGACTAGCGGGACAGATACGCAGTATTTT.